This TCR beta chain was sequenced in a study of T cells in Graves' hyperthyroidism and ophthalmopathy. Regarding this clonotype: The antigen remains unidentified.

The CDR3 length is 17 residues. The trim removed 6 bases at V and 4 bases at J, leaving 17 bases unmatched. The V gene's germline CDR1 is SGHDT and CDR2 YYEEEE. Diagnosing involved the use of clinical symptoms, serum thyroxine and TRAb, thyroid ultrasound and orbital computed tomography. The source material, RNA transcripts, was used to amplify TCR beta CDR3 regions. The HTBI primer set drove a first-round RT-PCR of the TCR CDR3. TCRdb reprocessed the multiplex PCR reads via MiXCR and lists one record per CDR3 protein. The sample has a few hundred thousand distinct CDR3 sequences, approximately 14% seen once; the top ten hold under 7.5%. Study outcomes and limitations: Ophthalmopathy was distinguished from stable hyperthyroidism by 13 V-J signatures. Blood also carried most thyroid clonotypes expanded above 0.001.

Sequencing used blood. J is TRBJ2-7 and V is TRBV5-6; 9 positions agree with TRBD1. The origin of this receptor is a woman aged 30 to 39 with Graves' hyperthyroidism. The CDR3 sequence: CASNTRDREALIYEQYF. The CDR3 region has the DNA TGTGCCAGCAACACTCGGGACAGGGAAGCCCTTATTTACGAGCAGTACTTC.